The 4 T cell receptor beta chains reported below all come from one sample, sequenced in a study of T cells in Graves' hyperthyroidism and ophthalmopathy. RNA transcripts provided the source from which TCR beta CDR3 regions were amplified. TCR CDR3 underwent first-round RT-PCR with the HTBI primer set. MiXCR was run by TCRdb on the multiplex PCR reads, yielding one entry per CDR3 protein. The table includes a few hundred thousand distinct CDR3 sequences, 15% to 19% detected once. The specimen was blood. Receptors were obtained from a woman in her twenties or thirties with Graves' hyperthyroidism.

This clonotype was detected a few times. V is TRBV20-1 and J is TRBJ2-2; 10 nucleotides match TRBD2. The CDR3 has 14 amino acids. Trimming removed 6 bases from V and 5 bases from J; junction bases left unmatched: 6. Germline lookup yields CDR1 DFQATT and CDR2 SNEGSKA (reference sequence). CDR3 in amino acids: CSAPPSGSTGELFF. CDR3 DNA sequence: TGCAGTGCCCCGCCTAGCGGGAGTACCGGGGAGCTGTTTTTT.

The chain uses TRBV7-2 and TRBJ2-1; D is ambiguous. This CDR3 has 9 residues. V was cut by 4 bases and J by 15 bases, with 7 bases left in between. Germline V gene data show CDR1 as SGHTA and CDR2 as FQGNSA. CDR3 nucleotides: TGTGCCAGCAGCTCCCCATCGTTCTTC. It specifies CASSSPSFF.

This clonotype was detected once. Here the CDR3 reads CASSSPGGAGGKNTGELFF. The CDR3 coding sequence is TGTGCCAGCAGTTCCCCTGGGGGAGCGGGGGGGAAGAACACCGGGGAGCTGTTTTTT. The chain joins TRBV28 to TRBJ2-2; 10 nucleotides agree with TRBD2. This CDR3 has 19 residues. V was clipped by 4 bases and J by 1 base; unmatched bases: 12. Germline V gives CDR1 MDHEN, CDR2 SYDVKM.

This clonotype was observed at least ten times. The chain couples TRBV30 to TRBJ1-1; 9 bases agree with TRBD1. CDR1 GTSNPN and CDR2 SVGIG come from the germline V gene (reference sequence). The CDR3 length is 12 residues. V was clipped by 5 bases and J by 4 bases; unmatched bases: 2. CDR3 in DNA: TGTGCCTGGCGACAGGGGGGCACTGAAGCTTTCTTT. Amino acid sequence: CAWRQGGTEAFF.